This TCR beta chain was obtained from a study of cytomegalovirus exposure and HLA in healthy donors. CDR1 is SQVTM, CDR2 ANQGSEA, per germline. CDR3 length: 15 amino acids. V lost 4 bases, J lost 0 bases, and 12 bases lay in between. Points on this clone: Its antigen is still unknown.

The PCR was carried out with 60 Vbeta primers and 13 Jbeta primers. Sequencing used immunoSEQ multiplex PCR; TCRdb keeps in-frame clones, though not all of them. The sample shows around 92,000 clones, 81% of them seen only once. Study findings and constraints: Sequencing had likely introduced a cluster of highly shared sequence variants as an artifact.

The receptor was derived from a girl aged 2 to 9 in good health and CMV-seropositive. Source material: PBMCs. The chain has TRBV29-1 and TRBJ2-2; D is perhaps TRBD2 (7 bases). The DNA of the CDR3 is TGCAGCGTTGTCGGGGGGCTTACGAACACCGGGGAGCTGTTTTTT. It is translated as CSVVGGLTNTGELFF.